This TCR beta chain comes out of a study of shared T cell receptors in the human thymus. This clone was seen just once. Sequenced by immunoSEQ multiplex PCR; TCRdb stores in-frame clones only, minus some. Seen here are roughly 700,000 clones, approximately 90% observed once, and the top ten hold 0.0095% to 0.013%. This sample was shared with a second study, whose subject was human thymus T cells.

The specimen sequenced was thymocytes. This TCR derives from a boy under three years old with a congenital heart defect.

The CDR3 protein is CSVENRTSGSPISRWNTQYF. In DNA form, the CDR3 reads TGCAGCGTTGAAAACCGGACTAGCGGGAGCCCGATATCGAGGTGGAATACGCAGTATTTT. J is TRBJ2-3 and V is TRBV29-1; TRBD2 matches at 13 bases. Trimming took 2 bases from V and 7 from J; bases not matched to a gene: 21. This CDR3 has 20 amino acids. Looked up from germline, CDR1 is SQVTM and CDR2 is ANQGSEA.